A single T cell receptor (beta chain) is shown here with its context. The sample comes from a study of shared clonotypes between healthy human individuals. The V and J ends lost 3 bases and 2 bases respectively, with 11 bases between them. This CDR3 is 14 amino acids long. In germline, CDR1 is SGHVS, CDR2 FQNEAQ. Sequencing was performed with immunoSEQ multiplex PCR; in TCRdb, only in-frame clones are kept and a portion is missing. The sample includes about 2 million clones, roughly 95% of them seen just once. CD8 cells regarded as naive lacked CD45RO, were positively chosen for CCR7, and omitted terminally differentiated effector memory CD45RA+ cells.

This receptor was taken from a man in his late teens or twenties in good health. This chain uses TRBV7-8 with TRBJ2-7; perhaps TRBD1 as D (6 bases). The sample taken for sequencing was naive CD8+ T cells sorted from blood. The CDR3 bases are TGTGCCAGCAGCTTTTCAGGGGCCCCCTACGAGCAGTACTTC. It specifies CASSFSGAPYEQYF.